This T cell receptor beta chain comes out of a study of identical twins. The CDR3 spans 14 residues. V was cut by 6 bases and J by 5 bases, with 17 bases left in between. Germline V CDR1 and CDR2: SQVTM, ANQGSEA. This clonotype was observed at least ten times. What it recognizes is unknown. MiXCR, applied by TCRdb to the 5' RACE reads, yields one record per CDR3 protein. The top ten clones hold roughly 5.4% of a sample with hundreds of thousands of distinct CDR3 sequences, roughly 7.5% of them seen once. Study-level results: Analyses based on zero insertions could be partly confounded by invariant MAIT and iNKT cells.

These data were likewise used in another study, on yellow fever vaccine responses in identical twins.

This sequence joins TRBV29-1 and TRBJ2-1; D possibly corresponds to TRBD2 (5 bases). The material sequenced was CD8+ T cells sorted from blood. The receptor was isolated from a woman between 18 and 30 years old in good health. In DNA, the CDR3 is TGCAGCGTCGGGGAAGCCCTGATGAACAATGAGCAGTTCTTC. Residues: CSVGEALMNNEQFF.